This T cell receptor (beta chain) appears in the sequencing data of a study of blood T cell repertoires in COVID-19. Method: immunoSEQ multiplex PCR; TCRdb's copy keeps in-frame clones and lacks some. The table shows about 85,000 clones, with around nine tenths occurring only once. This CDR3 region has 13 residues. Germline loops: CDR1 SGHTA, CDR2 FQGTGA. V gave up 6 bases and J gave up 2 bases, with 7 bases separating them. This receptor was identified in a man in his sixties with acute or convalescent COVID-19. The chain couples TRBV7-3 to TRBJ2-2, with D possibly being TRBD1 (5 bases). Sample: peripheral blood. CDR3 in DNA: TGTGCCAGCAGTCGGACAAACACCGGGGAGCTGTTTTTT. It specifies CASSRTNTGELFF.